Presented here are 21 T cell receptor beta chains from one specimen sequenced in a study of blood T cell repertoires in COVID-19. TCRdb keeps only in-frame clones here, not all; method: immunoSEQ multiplex PCR. The sample contains hundreds of thousands of clones, about 90% of which appear only once. The sequencing input was PBMCs or T cells enriched from blood (not recorded which). These receptors all come from a woman aged 50 to 60 in a cohort exposed to, infected with or recovered from COVID-19 (not recorded which).

The chain's CDR3 is CAIQGFEGINYGYTF. CDR3 sequence (DNA): TGTGCCATACAGGGTTTTGAGGGGATAAACTATGGCTACACCTTC. The chain couples TRBV6-4 to TRBJ1-2, with D maybe TRBD1 (6 bases). Germline V lookup: CDR1 MRHNA, CDR2 SNTAGT. This CDR3 has 15 residues. Deletions cut 10 bases from V and 2 bases from J, with 20 bases between.

The rearrangement uses TRBV4-1 and TRBJ2-5; D unclear. Germline V lookup: CDR1 MGHRA, CDR2 YSYEKL. V was clipped by 3 bases and J by 1 base, with 15 bases between them. The CDR3 extends over 16 amino acids. This chain's CDR3 is CASSQYLLDTQETQYF. In DNA, the CDR3 is TGCGCCAGCAGCCAGTACCTACTTGACACCCAAGAGACCCAGTACTTC.

This chain links TRBV7-3 with TRBJ2-2; unclear D gene. Trimming took 5 bases from V and 8 from J, leaving 9 bases between them. The CDR3 has 12 amino acids. CDR1 is SGHTA, CDR2 FQGTGA, per germline. CDR3 in amino acids: CASSPQVGELFF. CDR3 bases: TGTGCCAGCAGCCCCCAGGTTGGGGAGCTGTTTTTT.

This chain uses TRBV5-4 with TRBJ2-5, with D possibly being TRBD2 (5 bases). There are 12 residues in the CDR3. Germline V CDR1 and CDR2: SGHNT, YYREEE (reference sequence). V was shortened by 4 bases and J by 7 bases, with 11 bases between the two germline ends. CDR3 sequence (DNA): TGTGCCAGCAGCCCGACACGGGGGACCCAGTACTTC. Translating gives CASSPTRGTQYF.

CDR3 sequence (DNA): TGTGCCAGCAGTTACGCGGTAGCAACTAATGAAAAACTGTTTTTT. Translation gives CASSYAVATNEKLFF. The chain is built from TRBV6-5 and TRBJ1-4; no reliable D call. Trimming left V 2 bases short and J 0 bases short, with 7 bases between. The CDR3 is 15 residues long. The germline gives CDR1 MNHEY, CDR2 SVGAGI.

This chain uses TRBV11-1 with TRBJ1-3; D might be TRBD1 (5 bases). Germline V gives CDR1 SGHAT, CDR2 FQDESV (reference sequence). Deletions cut 5 bases from V and 10 bases from J, with 15 bases between. This CDR3 contains 13 residues. CDR3 DNA sequence: TGTGCCAGCAGCCAGGGTGTTACTGGGACCATATATTTT. Translated, it gives CASSQGVTGTIYF.

The chain employs TRBV6-7 and TRBJ1-4; TRBD1 matches at 8 bases. TRBV6-7 is assigned to the ORF class and has an uncertain function. J gave up 7 bases and V 6 bases, and 16 bases lay outside the gene matches. This CDR3 is 17 amino acids long. The CDR3 region has the DNA TGTGCCAGCAGGCCTACAGGGGGGCGGATGGTGAGTGAAAAACTGTTTTTT. It codes for CASRPTGGRMVSEKLFF.

This clone occurred once. This chain uses TRBV19 with TRBJ2-1, with 13 bases matching TRBD2. The CDR3 runs to 17 residues. Trimming at V came to 6 bases and at J to 10 bases, leaving 15 bases not matched to a gene. Germline assignment: CDR1 LNHDA and CDR2 SQIVND (reference sequence). The CDR3 here is CASSPTLAGGPLLEQFF. The CDR3 DNA reads TGTGCCAGTAGCCCGACACTAGCGGGGGGGCCGTTGTTAGAGCAGTTCTTC.

The rearrangement joins TRBV5-1 to TRBJ1-2; D might be TRBD1 (5 bases). V lost 4 bases to trimming and J lost 4 bases, with 20 bases between them. This CDR3 spans 16 amino acids. Germline V CDR1 and CDR2: SGHRS, YFSETQ. CDR3 coding DNA: TGCGCCAGCAGCCCTACCTGGGGAGGACAATCCTATGGCTACACCTTC. It is translated as CASSPTWGGQSYGYTF.

This chain uses TRBV4-1 with TRBJ2-2; D possibly corresponds to TRBD1 (6 bases). Germline V lookup: CDR1 MGHRA, CDR2 YSYEKL. There are 20 residues in the CDR3. V lost 0 bases and J 0 bases, leaving 20 bases between the germline ends. In nucleotides, the CDR3 is TGCGCCAGCAGCCAAGATCAGGGGATCACGGACCTTCCGAACACCGGGGAGCTGTTTTTT. It specifies CASSQDQGITDLPNTGELFF.

The chain links TRBV9 to TRBJ1-2; no clear D. The CDR3 loop spans 15 amino acids. Trimming removed 3 bases at V and 2 bases at J, with 14 bases between. From germline, CDR1 is SGDLS and CDR2 YYNGEE. CDR3: CASSESGRTNYGYTF. CDR3 DNA sequence: TGTGCCAGCAGCGAGAGCGGACGGACGAACTATGGCTACACCTTC.

This chain connects TRBV28 to TRBJ2-3; D gene uncertain. The CDR3 sequence is 14 residues long. Per germline, CDR1 MDHEN and CDR2 SYDVKM. The germline V and J ends were trimmed by 6 bases and 3 bases, with 13 bases remaining between them. The CDR3 reads CASRSRGSTDTQYF. DNA for the CDR3: TGTGCCAGCAGATCAAGAGGTTCTACAGATACGCAGTATTTT.

The V and J genes are TRBV19 and TRBJ1-1; D is uncertain. V lost 3 bases, J lost 6 bases, and 8 bases lay in between. This CDR3 region has 12 residues. The germline gives CDR1 LNHDA, CDR2 SQIVND (reference sequence). As DNA, the CDR3 is TGTGCCAGTAGTATGGCGGCGGCTGAAGCTTTCTTT. It encodes CASSMAAAEAFF.

The genes are TRBV7-9 and TRBJ2-5; TRBD1 matches 7 bases. Per germline, CDR1 SEHNR and CDR2 FQNEAQ (reference sequence). J lost 5 bases, V lost 5 bases, and 2 bases had no gene match. CDR3 size: 12 residues. The CDR3 coding sequence is TGTGCCAGCAGCCTACAGGGGGAGACCCAGTACTTC. The encoded protein is CASSLQGETQYF.

The chain joins TRBV4-1 to TRBJ1-5; D is ambiguous. The germline CDR1 and CDR2 sequences are MGHRA and YSYEKL. V was trimmed by 3 bases and J by 5 bases, leaving 8 bases between them. This CDR3 is built from 13 residues. For the CDR3, the DNA is TGCGCCAGCAGCCAGGAGGGTCATCAGCCCCAGCATTTT. It codes for CASSQEGHQPQHF.

This clone was picked up a small number of times. Here the CDR3 DNA reads TGCGCCAGCAGTCAATCGAGGGACTTTTCCTACGAGCAGTACTTC. It specifies CASSQSRDFSYEQYF. The chain recombines TRBV23-1 with TRBJ2-7; D is perhaps TRBD2 (6 bases). TRBV23-1 is annotated as an ORF whose role is uncertain. CDR3 size: 15 residues. With 0 bases removed from V and 1 base from J, the gap between germline ends came to 10 bases.

CDR3 sequence (DNA): TGTGCCAGCAGCTTGTATACTAGGGTCCTGGACACTGAAGCTTTCTTT. Its protein product is CASSLYTRVLDTEAFF. This chain connects TRBV5-6 to TRBJ1-1; D unclear. Germline CDR1 and CDR2: SGHDT and YYEEEE. V was cut by 1 base and J by 3 bases, with 16 bases left in between. The CDR3 runs to 16 residues.

This clone was picked up one time. In DNA form, the CDR3 reads TGTGCCAGCAGCCAAACTAGAAACAATGAGCAGTTCTTC. Translated, it gives CASSQTRNNEQFF. The V and J genes are TRBV3-1 (or the pseudogene TRBV3-2) and TRBJ2-1; tentatively, D is TRBD2 (5 bases). The germline V and J ends were trimmed by 2 bases and 5 bases, with 7 bases remaining between them. Germline V gives CDR1 LGHDT, CDR2 YNNKEL (reference sequence). This CDR3 contains 13 residues.

The genes are TRBV5-1 and TRBJ2-7; a weak D match, TRBD2 (6 bases). Germline V CDR1 and CDR2: SGHRS, YFSETQ. Trimming took off 7 bases at V and 4 bases at J, with 18 bases between the two ends. This CDR3 has 14 residues. CDR3 residues: CASRTTGGAYEQYF. In DNA form, the CDR3 reads TGCGCCAGCCGCACCACCGGGGGTGCATACGAGCAGTACTTC.

This chain joins TRBV7-2 and TRBJ2-7; 15 bases map to TRBD2. In germline, CDR1 is SGHTA, CDR2 FQGNSA. The CDR3 consists of 18 residues. Germline trimming cut 2 bases from V and 2 bases from J; bases unmatched to any gene: 7. The CDR3 DNA reads as TGTGCCAGCAGCTTAACGGGGACTAGCGGGGGGTCTCCCTACGAGCAGTACTTC. As protein: CASSLTGTSGGSPYEQYF.

This chain connects TRBV3-1 (or the pseudogene TRBV3-2) to TRBJ1-6; possible D gene TRBD1, 5 bases. The CDR3 spans 18 residues. V lost 2 bases to trimming and J lost 3 bases, with 17 bases between them. Germline CDR1 and CDR2: LGHDT and YNNKEL (reference sequence). CDR3 in amino acids: CASSQLGDWTGYNSPLHF. CDR3 DNA: TGTGCCAGCAGCCAACTAGGGGATTGGACGGGCTATAATTCACCCCTCCACTTT.